This T cell receptor beta chain came from a study of T-cell memory formation after mild COVID-19 (dated by TCRdb to 2020 to 2022). Some background on the complete study: Most TCR sequence clusters were specific to one of the two donors. In a couple of donors, T-cell clones that expanded and contracted after mild COVID-19 were followed by sequencing TCRalpha and TCRbeta repertoires longitudinally. The cohort comprised two young, previously healthy adult volunteers, one female and one male. Overall results and qualifications from the work: Whether the second-wave clones peaking on day 37 were SARS-CoV-2 specific was not confirmed. From day 15 to 85, contracting clones showed balanced CD4/CD8 phenotypes, whereas a second wave of clones that expanded from day 15 to 37 leaned towards CD4+. Contracting CD4+ clones were found mainly in CM and EM memory subsets, while CD8+ clones were enriched in EMRA. Some responding clones were found in pre-infection memory, which suggests that pre-existing cross-reactive memory T cells took part in the SARS-CoV-2 response. The study included only a couple of mild cases, and larger cohorts that include severe cases with pre-infection samples were judged to be necessary.

Ficoll-Paque density gradient centrifugation was the method used to isolate PBMCs. Trimming at the junction amounts to 2 bases on V and 8 bases on J, and the germline ends lie 6 bases apart. The CDR3 sequence holds 11 residues, the cysteine and phenylalanine included. Just the 33-base CDR3 DNA is kept, in frame starting at base 1. For CDR1 and CDR2, the germline V gene (reference sequence) lists SEHNR and FQNEAQ. The instrument given in TCRdb is Illumina NovaSeq 6000. TCRalpha and TCRbeta cDNA libraries were built by 5'RACE with constant-segment primers, adding sample barcodes and unique molecular identifiers. Trizol reagent was used to extract RNA from every sample. Library amplification was performed in two PCR steps, and a second sample barcode and Illumina TruSeq adapters were introduced in the second step. The libraries were sequenced on an Illumina NovaSeq using 2 x 150 bp paired-end reads. The paper's processing steps were these. With migec v1.2.7, reads were demultiplexed and then collapsed into UMI-guided consensus sequences. Using mixcr v2.1.11, the UMI consensuses were aligned to TRA and TRB V and J templates and assembled into clonotypes. Expanded or contracted clonotypes were those called significant by both edgeR and NoisET, with noise models trained on biological replicates. For edgeR calls, the thresholds were a false discovery rate-adjusted p below 0.01 and a log2 fold-change of 1. As an exploratory analysis of dynamics, max-normalized trajectories of the 1000 most abundant clonotypes were examined by PCA with hierarchical clustering. Each responding clone was given a CD4 or CD8 phenotype based on the CD4+ and CD8+ repertoires, which had been sequenced separately. TCRdb's own reprocessing of the public reads used fastp at Q25 and MiXCR and kept productive beta chains. A single entry per CDR3 protein holds the most common genes and DNA from its merged rows. The V and J calls were determined by TCRdb, not by the authors. This sample has around 300,000 distinct CDR3 sequences in its table, and 14% of those were observed once. The ten largest account for about 21% of the sample.

In its sample, this clonotype was seen a few times. Its antigen remains undetermined. Base quality data are lacking; no much larger clone is found one base away. The chain is made from TRBV7-9 and TRBJ1-1, with no confident D gene call. This TCR derives from a man younger than 35 who had mild COVID-19 (a few samples of this study predate the infection). The sample titles of this study are shuffled in the database, so cell type and time point are left out; the donor was told from shared clones. The sequencing input was PBMCs or a T cell subset sorted from them (not recorded which). The CDR3 is CASSLTEEAFF. The nucleotide sequence reads TGTGCCAGCAGCTTAACAGAGGAAGCTTTCTTT.